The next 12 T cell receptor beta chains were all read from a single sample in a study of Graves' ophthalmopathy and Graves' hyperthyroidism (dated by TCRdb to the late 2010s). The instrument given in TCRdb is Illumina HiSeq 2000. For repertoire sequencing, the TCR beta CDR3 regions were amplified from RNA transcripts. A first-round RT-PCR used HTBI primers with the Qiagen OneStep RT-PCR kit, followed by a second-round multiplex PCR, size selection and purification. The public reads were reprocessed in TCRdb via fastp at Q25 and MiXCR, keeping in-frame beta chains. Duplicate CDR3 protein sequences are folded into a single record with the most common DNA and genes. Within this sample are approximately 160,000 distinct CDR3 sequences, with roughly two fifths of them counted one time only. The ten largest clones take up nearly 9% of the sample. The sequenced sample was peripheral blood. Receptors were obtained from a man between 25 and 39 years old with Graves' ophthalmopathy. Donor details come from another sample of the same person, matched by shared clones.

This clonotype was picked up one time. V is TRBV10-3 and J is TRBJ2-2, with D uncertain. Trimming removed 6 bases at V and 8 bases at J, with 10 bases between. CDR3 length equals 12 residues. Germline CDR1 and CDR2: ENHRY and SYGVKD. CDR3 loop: CAISTTRGELFF. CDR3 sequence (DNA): TGTGCCATCAGCACCACACGGGGGGAGCTGTTTTTT.

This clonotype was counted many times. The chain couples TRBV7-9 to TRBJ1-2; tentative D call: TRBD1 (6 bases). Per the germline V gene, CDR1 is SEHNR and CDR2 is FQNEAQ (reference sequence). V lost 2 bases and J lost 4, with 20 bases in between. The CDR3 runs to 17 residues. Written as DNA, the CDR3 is TGTGCCAGCAGCTTACCACCGTTGAGGAGAGGGGGCTATGGCTACACCTTC. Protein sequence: CASSLPPLRRGGYGYTF.

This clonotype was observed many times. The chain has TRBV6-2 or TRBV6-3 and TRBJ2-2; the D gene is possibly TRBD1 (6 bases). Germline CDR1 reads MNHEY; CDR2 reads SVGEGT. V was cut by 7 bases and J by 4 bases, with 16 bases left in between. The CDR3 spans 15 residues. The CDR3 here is CASTLIQGLTGELFF. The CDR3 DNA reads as TGTGCCAGCACCCTCATACAGGGCCTCACCGGGGAGCTGTTTTTT.

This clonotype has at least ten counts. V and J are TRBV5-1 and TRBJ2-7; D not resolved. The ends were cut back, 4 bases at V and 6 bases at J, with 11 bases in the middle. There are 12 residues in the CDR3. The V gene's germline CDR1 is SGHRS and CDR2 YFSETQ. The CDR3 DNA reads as TGCGCCAGCAGCCACGACGGGCGCGAGCAGTACTTC. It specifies CASSHDGREQYF.

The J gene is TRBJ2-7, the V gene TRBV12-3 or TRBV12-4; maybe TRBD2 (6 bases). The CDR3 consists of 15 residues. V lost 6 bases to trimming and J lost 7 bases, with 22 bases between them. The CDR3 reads CASRPSGFGELEQYF. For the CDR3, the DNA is TGTGCCAGCAGACCCAGCGGGTTTGGGGAGTTGGAGCAGTACTTC.

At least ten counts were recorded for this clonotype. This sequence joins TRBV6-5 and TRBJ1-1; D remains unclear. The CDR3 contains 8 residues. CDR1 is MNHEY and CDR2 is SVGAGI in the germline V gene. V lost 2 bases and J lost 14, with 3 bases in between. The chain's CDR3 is CASSYPFF. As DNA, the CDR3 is TGTGCCAGCAGTTACCCCTTCTTT.

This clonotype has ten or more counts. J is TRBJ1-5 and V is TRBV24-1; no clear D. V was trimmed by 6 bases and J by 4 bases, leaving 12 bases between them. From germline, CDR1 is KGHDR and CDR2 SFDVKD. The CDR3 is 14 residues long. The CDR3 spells CATSSRVGNQPQHF. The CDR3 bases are TGTGCCACCAGTTCCCGGGTGGGGAATCAGCCCCAGCATTTT.

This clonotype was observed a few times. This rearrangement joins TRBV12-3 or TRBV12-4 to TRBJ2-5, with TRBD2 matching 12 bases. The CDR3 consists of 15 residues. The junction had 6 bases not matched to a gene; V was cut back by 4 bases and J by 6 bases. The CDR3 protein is CASSSSGGASKTQYF. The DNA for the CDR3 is TGTGCCAGCAGTTCTAGCGGGGGGGCCTCGAAGACCCAGTACTTC.

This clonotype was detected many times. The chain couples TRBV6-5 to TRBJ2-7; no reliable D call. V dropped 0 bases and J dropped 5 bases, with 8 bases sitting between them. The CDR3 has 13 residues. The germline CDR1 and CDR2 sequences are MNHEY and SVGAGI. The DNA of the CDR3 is TGTGCCAGCAGTTACTCTGGCCAGAACGAGCAGTACTTC. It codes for CASSYSGQNEQYF.

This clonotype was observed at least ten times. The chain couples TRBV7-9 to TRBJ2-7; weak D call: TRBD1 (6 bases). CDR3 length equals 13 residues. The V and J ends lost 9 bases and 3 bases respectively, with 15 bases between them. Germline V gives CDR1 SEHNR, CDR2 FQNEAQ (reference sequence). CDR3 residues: CASSPGHLYEQYF. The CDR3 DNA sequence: TGTGCCAGTTCACCGGGACACCTCTACGAGCAGTACTTC.

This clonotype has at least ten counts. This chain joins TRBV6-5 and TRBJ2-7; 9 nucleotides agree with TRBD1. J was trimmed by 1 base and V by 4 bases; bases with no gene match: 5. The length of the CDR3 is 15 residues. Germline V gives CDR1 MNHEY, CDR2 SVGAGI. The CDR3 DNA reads TGTGCCAGCAGTTCGGCCGGGACAGGGTCCTACGAGCAGTACTTC. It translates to CASSSAGTGSYEQYF.

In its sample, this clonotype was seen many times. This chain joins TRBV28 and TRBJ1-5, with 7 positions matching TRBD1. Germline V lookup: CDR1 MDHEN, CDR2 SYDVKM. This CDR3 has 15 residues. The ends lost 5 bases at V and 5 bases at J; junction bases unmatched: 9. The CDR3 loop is CASSLDRSQDQPQHF. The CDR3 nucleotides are TGTGCCAGCAGTCTGGACAGGTCCCAAGATCAGCCCCAGCATTTT.